The 20 T cell receptor beta chains in this list originate from one sample, sequenced in a study of human T cells and chemical hapten exposure. The time point was: pre-sensitization, week 0. Treatment noted: therapeutic diphenylcyclopropenone sensitization with weekly scalp DPC. TCRdb ran MiXCR on the RACE reads and lists one entry per CDR3 protein. The sample includes 240,000 or so distinct CDR3 sequences, 7.5% to 9% of them seen just once. The sequencing used whole blood, collected in connection with sensitization to the hapten diphenylcyclopropenone (DPC). Source of these receptors: a woman in her forties with alopecia areata. Some clones in this sample may be carry-over from other donors' samples.

V gene TRBV20-1 combines with J gene TRBJ2-3; 14 bases map to TRBD2. The trim removed 6 bases at V and 6 bases at J, leaving 5 bases unmatched. Germline CDR1 is DFQATT and CDR2 is SNEGSKA (reference sequence). The CDR3 totals 14 residues. The CDR3 DNA reads as TGCAGTGCGCCGGGACTAGCGGGAGTTGATACGCAGTATTTT. Translating it yields CSAPGLAGVDTQYF.

This clonotype came up a few times. The rearrangement uses TRBV20-1 and TRBJ2-6; D is uncertain. Germline V CDR1 and CDR2: DFQATT, SNEGSKA (reference sequence). The CDR3 runs to 14 residues. V was cut by 6 bases and J by 2 bases, with 11 bases left in between. The CDR3 spells CSATAWAGANVLTF. The CDR3 nucleotides are TGCAGTGCAACTGCTTGGGCTGGGGCCAACGTCCTGACTTTC.

Ten or more counts support this clonotype. The chain carries TRBV6-5 and TRBJ2-1, with 9 bases that match TRBD2. The CDR3 length is 15 residues. The germline V gene encodes CDR1 MNHEY and CDR2 SVGAGI. The junction had 5 bases not matched to a gene; V was cut back by 6 bases and J by 2 bases. CDR3 residues: CASSPLAGPYNEQFF. DNA for the CDR3: TGTGCCAGCAGCCCCCTAGCGGGACCCTACAATGAGCAGTTCTTC.

The V gene is TRBV20-1, the J gene TRBJ2-3; D is uncertain. This CDR3 has 12 residues. The V gene lost 0 bases and the J gene lost 5 bases, with 6 bases spanning the gap. Per the germline V gene, CDR1 is DFQATT and CDR2 is SNEGSKA (reference sequence). The CDR3: CSARDDLDTQYF. As DNA, the CDR3 is TGCAGTGCTAGAGACGATTTAGATACGCAGTATTTT.

A few counts support this clonotype. The chain carries TRBV21-1 and TRBJ2-6; the D call of TRBD1 is as the table states it, not checked on the DNA. TRBV21-1 is designated a pseudogene. The CDR3 is 16 amino acids. As DNA, the CDR3 is TGTGCCAGCAGCCCCGGAAGGGGTGCTGGGGCCAACGTCCTGACTTTC. The encoded protein is CASSPGRGAGANVLTF.

This clonotype appeared once. J is TRBJ2-7 and V is TRBV6-2 or TRBV6-3; either TRBD1 or TRBD2 may supply D (5 bases each). The V end lost 2 bases, the J end lost 3 bases, and 11 bases lay between the germline ends. In germline, CDR1 is MNHEY, CDR2 SVGEGT. The CDR3 runs 14 residues. The DNA of the CDR3 is TGTGCCAGCAGTTACGGGGGTATTGTCTACGAGCAGTACTTC. Residues: CASSYGGIVYEQYF.

V is TRBV29-1 and J is TRBJ2-5; D is uncertain. V lost 3 bases and J lost 1, with 15 bases in between. CDR3 size: 15 residues. CDR1 SQVTM and CDR2 ANQGSEA come from the germline V gene. Here the CDR3 DNA reads TGCAGCGTTGAGTCTAGAGGAATTCCCCAAGAGACCCAGTACTTC. It is translated as CSVESRGIPQETQYF. Supplemented by reference TRBV29-1 and TRBJ2-5, the full variable domain reads SAVISQKPSRDICQRGTSLTIQCQVDSQVTMMFWYRQQPGQSLTLIATANQGSEATYESGFVIDKFPISRPNLTFSTLTVSNMSPEDSSIYLCSVESRGIPQETQYFGPGTRLLVL.

This clonotype showed up just a few times. This sequence joins TRBV6-2 or TRBV6-3 and TRBJ2-7, with 13 nucleotides matching TRBD2. The V and J ends lost 5 bases and 0 bases, in that order; junction bases with no gene match: 10. Germline loops: CDR1 MNHEY, CDR2 SVGEGT. The CDR3 loop spans 18 amino acids. CDR3 coding DNA: TGTGCCAGCAGTACCCCCCTGAGGACTAGCGGGGGCTCCTACGAGCAGTACTTC. Translating it yields CASSTPLRTSGGSYEQYF.

This clonotype appeared a few times. The chain is built from TRBV12-3 or TRBV12-4 and TRBJ2-2; 8 positions agree with TRBD1. The trim removed 5 bases at V and 4 bases at J, leaving 9 bases unmatched. The CDR3 loop spans 16 amino acids. The DNA for the CDR3 is TGTGCCAGCAGTCCCCAAGCCGGGACAGGCACCGGGGAGCTGTTTTTT. This sequence encodes CASSPQAGTGTGELFF.

This clonotype was found many times. The genes are TRBV2 and TRBJ1-1; D unresolved. Germline CDR1 SNHLY, CDR2 FYNNEI. This CDR3 contains 10 residues. The V gene lost 6 bases and the J gene lost 9 bases, with 8 bases spanning the gap. This chain's CDR3 is CASSHPKAFF. The CDR3 DNA reads as TGTGCCAGCAGCCACCCCAAAGCTTTCTTT. The full variable domain, rest sourced from reference TRBV2 and TRBJ1-1, is EPEVTQTPSHQVTQMGQEVILRCVPISNHLYFYWYRQILGQKVEFLVSFYNNEISEKSEIFDDQFSVERPDGSNFTLKIRSTKLEDSAMYFCASSHPKAFFGQGTRLTVV.

A few counts support this clonotype. The gene calls are TRBV4-2 and TRBJ2-7; D is possibly TRBD1 (5 bases). The CDR3 is made up of 15 amino acids. Germline CDR1 and CDR2: LGHNA and YNFKEQ. V lost 0 bases and J 5 bases, leaving 14 bases between the germline ends. The CDR3 sequence is CASSQEAAGRHEQYF. CDR3 DNA sequence: TGTGCCAGCAGCCAAGAGGCGGCAGGGCGGCACGAGCAGTACTTC.

This clonotype has at least ten counts. The chain combines TRBV20-1 with TRBJ2-5; 15 nucleotides agree with TRBD2. Germline-derived CDR1 and CDR2 are DFQATT and SNEGSKA (reference sequence). J lost 1 base, V lost 7 bases, and 4 bases had no gene match. The CDR3 runs to 15 residues. CDR3 loop: CSGGLAGGLQETQYF. CDR3 bases: TGCAGTGGGGGACTAGCGGGAGGCCTCCAAGAGACCCAGTACTTC.

This clonotype was found a few times. The gene calls are TRBV9 and TRBJ2-2; possible D gene TRBD1, 6 bases. The V end lost 5 bases, the J end lost 5 bases, and 10 bases lay between the germline ends. The CDR3 has 13 residues. Germline CDR1 is SGDLS and CDR2 is YYNGEE. CDR3 protein: CASSARGTGELFF. Here the CDR3 DNA reads TGTGCCAGCAGTGCCAGGGGAACCGGGGAGCTGTTTTTT.

V is TRBV20-1 and J is TRBJ2-7; 10 nucleotides align to TRBD2. V trimming: 5 bases; J trimming: 5 bases; junction bases outside the gene matches: 6. This CDR3 has 13 amino acids. CDR1 and CDR2 (germline): DFQATT, SNEGSKA (reference sequence). Written as DNA, the CDR3 is TGCAGTGCTCGACTAGCGGGTGGACACGAGCAGTACTTC. Translating it yields CSARLAGGHEQYF.

The chain couples TRBV20-1 to TRBJ1-2; 7 bases map to TRBD1. Trimming took 5 bases from V and 1 from J; bases not matched to a gene: 10. Per germline, CDR1 DFQATT and CDR2 SNEGSKA (reference sequence). This CDR3 has 15 residues. CDR3 in amino acids: CSASKFRGNNYGYTF. The CDR3 bases are TGCAGTGCTTCCAAGTTCAGGGGGAATAACTATGGCTACACCTTC.

This clonotype has only a few counts. The chain is built from TRBV6-5 and TRBJ2-7; 8 bases are a match to TRBD2. From germline, CDR1 is MNHEY and CDR2 SVGAGI. The length of the CDR3 is 14 residues. The V gene end was trimmed by 6 bases and the J gene end by 7 bases; junction bases not matched to a gene: 11. This CDR3 is CASSQALAGGEQYF. The CDR3 coding sequence is TGTGCCAGCAGCCAGGCCCTAGCGGGTGGGGAGCAGTACTTC.

There are a few counts of this clonotype. This rearrangement joins TRBV19 to TRBJ2-3; the D gene is possibly TRBD2 (6 bases). There are 16 residues in the CDR3. Trimming took 5 bases from V and 2 from J, leaving 17 bases between them. Germline CDR1 and CDR2: LNHDA and SQIVND (reference sequence). CDR3 sequence: CASSSGRISTTDTQYF. The CDR3, as DNA: TGTGCCAGTAGTTCTGGGAGGATAAGCACCACAGATACGCAGTATTTT.

The CDR3 sequence is CASSRGQGAGNTIYF. The CDR3 DNA reads TGTGCCAGCAGCCGTGGACAGGGCGCGGGAAACACCATATATTTT. The chain joins TRBV7-6 to TRBJ1-3; 8 positions match TRBD1. Germline V gene sequence: CDR1 SGHVS, CDR2 FNYEAQ. The CDR3 is 15 amino acids. Losses at the gene ends were 5 bases for V and 4 bases for J; bases not matched to a gene: 7. The complete variable domain, with remaining parts taken from reference TRBV7-6 and TRBJ1-3, reads GAGVSQSPRYKVTKRGQDVALRCDPISGHVSLYWYRQALGQGPEFLTYFNYEAQQDKSGLPNDRFSAERPEGSISTLTIQRTEQRDSAMYRCASSRGQGAGNTIYFGEGSWLTVV.

The sample holds a few counts of this clonotype. The chain couples TRBV5-6 to TRBJ1-1; TRBD1 might be the D (5 bases). The germline gives CDR1 SGHDT, CDR2 YYEEEE. The ends were cut back, 1 base at V and 0 bases at J, with 16 bases in the middle. This CDR3 is built from 17 residues. For the CDR3, the DNA is TGTGCCAGCAGCTTGAGCGGGCGGGGCCTGCTGAACACTGAAGCTTTCTTT. Translated, it gives CASSLSGRGLLNTEAFF.

This clonotype was seen at least ten times. The V call is TRBV6-5, the J call TRBJ2-5; 7 bases are shared with TRBD1. Germline V gives CDR1 MNHEY, CDR2 SVGAGI. Unmatched junction bases numbered 9, after V lost 5 bases and J lost 9 bases. CDR3 length equals 13 residues. CDR3: CASSARQGSAQYF. In DNA form, the CDR3 reads TGTGCCAGCAGTGCCCGACAGGGTTCGGCCCAGTACTTC.